Listed below are T cell receptor beta chains from one sample, sequenced in a study of T-cell reconstitution after alpha-beta-depleted transplantation in children. One entry per CDR3 protein results from TCRdb running MiXCR on the PCR reads. The data hold approximately 800,000 distinct CDR3 sequences, with 15% to 20% observed a single time. The sequenced sample was PBMCs, mostly from graft donor cells, obtained 360 days after TCRalphabeta/CD19-depleted stem cell transplant. These receptors were collected from a male patient aged 10 to 17 who had a stem cell transplant for acute lymphoblastic leukemia, so the T cells may come from the graft donor. Both conserved end residues are part of each CDR3. A D gene is named only where the DNA matches it firmly. Where a row states a size, it is once, few, many or the class of an expanded clone; other rows omit it.

d_gene: .; abundance: few; v_gene: TRBV28; j_gene: TRBJ2-1; CDR3nt: TGTGCCAGCAGTTTTGTAGGGGTAGCGTCGAGCTCCTACAATGAGCAGTTCTTC; CDR3aa: CASSFVGVASSSYNEQFF
d_gene: TRBD2; abundance: few; v_gene: TRBV12-3/TRBV12-4; j_gene: TRBJ2-5; CDR3nt: TGTGCCAGCAGTGGGAGGGCCCAAGAGACCCAGTACTTC; CDR3aa: CASSGRAQETQYF
d_gene: .; abundance: .; v_gene: TRBV7-3; j_gene: TRBJ2-3; CDR3nt: TGTGCCAGCAGCCCTTCCGGGAACCGCGACACAGATACGCAGTATTTT; CDR3aa: CASSPSGNRDTDTQYF
d_gene: .; abundance: .; v_gene: TRBV7-9; j_gene: TRBJ2-7; CDR3nt: TGTGCCAGCAGCTCAGGGACATTGAACTACGAGCAGTACTTC; CDR3aa: CASSSGTLNYEQYF
d_gene: .; abundance: .; v_gene: TRBV2; j_gene: TRBJ2-7; CDR3nt: TGTGCCAGCAGTGAAGTGATCAAGCGGCAGTACTTC; CDR3aa: CASSEVIKRQYF
d_gene: .; abundance: few; v_gene: TRBV5-1; j_gene: TRBJ2-5; CDR3nt: TGCGCCAGCAGCTTCGCCCAGGGGTGGGAGACCCAGTACTTC; CDR3aa: CASSFAQGWETQYF
d_gene: .; abundance: .; v_gene: TRBV28; j_gene: TRBJ2-7; CDR3nt: TGTGCCAGCAGTTCTCCCTCCCAGCGGGCTTCCTACGAGCAGTACTTC; CDR3aa: CASSSPSQRASYEQYF
d_gene: TRBD2; abundance: few; v_gene: TRBV2; j_gene: TRBJ2-3; CDR3nt: TGTGCCAGCAGTGAAGCGGCGGGGGGACTCACAGATACGCAGTATTTT; CDR3aa: CASSEAAGGLTDTQYF
d_gene: TRBD1; abundance: few; v_gene: TRBV7-9; j_gene: TRBJ2-7; CDR3nt: TGTGCCAGCAGCTTAGAGGGACAGGGCGATGGGACCTACGAGCAGTACTTC; CDR3aa: CASSLEGQGDGTYEQYF
d_gene: .; abundance: many; v_gene: TRBV5-1; j_gene: TRBJ2-7; CDR3nt: TGCGCCAGCAGCTTTACAGGACTCTCCTACGAGCAGTACTTC; CDR3aa: CASSFTGLSYEQYF